The 8 T cell receptor beta chains below come from one sample, sequenced in a study of blood T cell repertoires in COVID-19. Produced via immunoSEQ multiplex PCR; TCRdb's table is partial and in-frame only. The sample has nearly 40,000 clones, 70% to 90% seen once. The sequencing sample was made of peripheral blood. The receptor set was obtained from a middle-aged man in a cohort sampled during active COVID-19.

V and J are TRBV5-8 and TRBJ2-2; 8 bases align to TRBD1. With 2 bases clipped from V and 3 bases from J, the junction kept 3 bases outside the gene matches. The CDR3 contains 15 residues. The V gene's germline CDR1 is SGHTS and CDR2 YDEGEE. The CDR3 DNA follows: TGTGCCAGCAGCTTTCGACAGGGGCACACCGGGGAGCTGTTTTTT. Protein sequence: CASSFRQGHTGELFF.

The chain is built from TRBV6-5 and TRBJ1-2; 11 bases are a match to TRBD1. V lost 6 bases, J lost 10 bases, and 7 bases stayed unmatched. The CDR3 runs to 13 residues. Looked up from germline, CDR1 is MNHEY and CDR2 is SVGAGI. CDR3 sequence: CASSLGTGGDYTF. The DNA for the CDR3 is TGTGCCAGCAGCCTCGGGACAGGGGGAGACTACACCTTC.

V is TRBV9 and J is TRBJ1-1; D is possibly TRBD1 (6 bases). In germline, CDR1 is SGDLS, CDR2 YYNGEE. The CDR3 runs to 13 residues. Deletions cut 2 bases from V and 11 bases from J, with 16 bases between. The CDR3 DNA follows: TGTGCCAGCAGCGTCAGTCAAGGACAGCCGGCTTTCTTT. This encodes CASSVSQGQPAFF.

The chain is built from TRBV12-3 or TRBV12-4 and TRBJ2-3, with no clear D. V gave up 8 bases and J gave up 9 bases, with 15 bases separating them. CDR3 size: 12 residues. CDR3 sequence: CASASLAPTQYF. The CDR3 DNA reads TGTGCCAGCGCCTCACTCGCCCCCACGCAGTATTTT.

The rearrangement joins TRBV3-1 (or the pseudogene TRBV3-2) to TRBJ2-7; D might be TRBD2 (6 bases). This CDR3 has 14 amino acids. Germline values: CDR1 LGHDT, CDR2 YNNKEL (reference sequence). The V end lost 0 bases, the J end lost 2 bases, and 8 bases lay between the germline ends. CDR3 region: CASSQDTGAYEQYF. Written as DNA, the CDR3 is TGTGCCAGCAGCCAAGATACGGGGGCCTACGAGCAGTACTTC.

The chain uses TRBV21-1 and TRBJ2-7; TRBD2, the table's D call, lacks a check against the DNA. TRBV21-1 is listed as a pseudogene. The CDR3 length is 14 residues. DNA for the CDR3: TGTGCCAGCACCAAGGGGAGGGGCCCCTACGAGCAGTACTTC. It specifies CASTKGRGPYEQYF.

The chain recombines TRBV5-1 with TRBJ2-1, with D perhaps matching TRBD2 (5 bases). The V gene lost 0 bases and the J gene lost 2 bases, with 9 bases spanning the gap. From germline, CDR1 is SGHRS and CDR2 YFSETQ. This CDR3 has 15 residues. The CDR3 DNA reads TGCGCCAGCAGCTTGGCAGCGGACGCCTACAATGAGCAGTTCTTC. Amino acid sequence: CASSLAADAYNEQFF.

The CDR3 sequence is CASSAGTGGQKLFF. The CDR3 DNA sequence: TGTGCCAGCAGCGCCGGGACAGGGGGCCAGAAACTGTTTTTT. This chain joins TRBV9 and TRBJ1-4; TRBD1 matches at 12 bases. V dropped 3 bases and J dropped 11; count of bases not matched to a gene: 5. The CDR3 runs 14 residues. Germline V gene lookup returns CDR1 SGDLS and CDR2 YYNGEE.